Listed below are T cell receptor beta chains from one sample, sequenced in a study of cytomegalovirus exposure and HLA in healthy donors. TCRdb keeps only in-frame clones here, not all; method: immunoSEQ multiplex PCR. The sample has 150,000 to 200,000 clones, 75% to 85% seen once. Sequencing input: PBMCs. These receptors all come from a woman under 30 in good health and CMV-seropositive. Both conserved end residues are part of each CDR3. Fields, in order: clone size, J gene, D gene, V gene, CDR3 protein, CDR3 DNA. A D gene is named only where the DNA matches it firmly. Part of the rows lack a size; the others show once, few, many or a class for expanded clones.

clone_size: few; j_call: TRBJ2-7; d_call: -; v_call: TRBV6-5; cdr3_aa: CASSPRGSSYEQYF; cdr3_nt: TGTGCCAGCAGTCCCCGAGGGAGCTCCTACGAGCAGTACTTC
clone_size: -; j_call: TRBJ1-1; d_call: -; v_call: TRBV9; cdr3_aa: CASSPGGVNTEAFF; cdr3_nt: TGTGCCAGCAGCCCCGGGGGGGTGAACACTGAAGCTTTCTTT
clone_size: -; j_call: TRBJ1-2; d_call: TRBD1; v_call: TRBV25-1; cdr3_aa: CASLRDSIGYTF; cdr3_nt: TGTGCCAGCTTACGGGACAGCATCGGCTACACCTTC
clone_size: -; j_call: TRBJ2-3; d_call: TRBD1; v_call: TRBV7-3; cdr3_aa: CASSTSGGADTDTQYF; cdr3_nt: TGTGCCAGCAGCACCTCAGGGGGCGCTGACACAGATACGCAGTATTTT
clone_size: -; j_call: TRBJ2-1; d_call: TRBD2; v_call: TRBV13; cdr3_aa: CASALAGEYNEQFF; cdr3_nt: TGTGCCAGCGCCCTAGCGGGGGAATACAATGAGCAGTTCTTC
clone_size: -; j_call: TRBJ1-3; d_call: TRBD1; v_call: TRBV6-5; cdr3_aa: CASSTGGSGNTIYF; cdr3_nt: TGTGCCAGCAGTACAGGGGGCTCTGGAAACACCATATATTTT
clone_size: -; j_call: TRBJ1-1; d_call: TRBD1; v_call: TRBV13; cdr3_aa: CASSLWGAGGTEAFF; cdr3_nt: TGTGCCAGCAGCTTGTGGGGGGCAGGGGGGACTGAAGCTTTCTTT
clone_size: -; j_call: TRBJ1-2; d_call: TRBD1; v_call: TRBV6-6; cdr3_aa: CATRGGASGYTF; cdr3_nt: TGTGCCACCAGGGGGGGGGCCAGTGGCTACACCTTC
clone_size: few; j_call: TRBJ2-7; d_call: -; v_call: TRBV14; cdr3_aa: CASSQDVGYRAYEQYF; cdr3_nt: TGTGCCAGCAGCCAAGATGTTGGGTACCGGGCCTACGAGCAGTACTTC
clone_size: few; j_call: TRBJ1-6; d_call: TRBD1; v_call: TRBV7-8; cdr3_aa: CASSPRDRGNSPLHF; cdr3_nt: TGTGCCAGCAGCCCTCGGGACAGGGGAAATTCACCCCTCCACTTT
clone_size: -; j_call: TRBJ2-1; d_call: TRBD2; v_call: TRBV7-6; cdr3_aa: CASSANGLAGYNEQFF; cdr3_nt: TGTGCCAGCAGCGCAAACGGACTAGCGGGGTACAATGAGCAGTTCTTC
clone_size: -; j_call: TRBJ1-4; d_call: TRBD1; v_call: TRBV13; cdr3_aa: CASSLRTTGTGRSREKLFF; cdr3_nt: TGTGCCAGCAGCTTAAGAACTACCGGGACAGGGAGAAGTCGAGAAAAACTGTTTTTT
clone_size: few; j_call: TRBJ1-6; d_call: -; v_call: TRBV19; cdr3_aa: CASSIGQARSPLHF; cdr3_nt: TGTGCCAGTAGTATCGGTCAGGCTCGCTCACCCCTCCACTTT
clone_size: once; j_call: TRBJ1-4; d_call: TRBD1; v_call: TRBV27; cdr3_aa: CASRTGGQGDEKLFF; cdr3_nt: TGTGCCAGCAGGACAGGGGGACAGGGGGATGAAAAACTGTTTTTT
clone_size: -; j_call: TRBJ2-1; d_call: -; v_call: TRBV4-2; cdr3_aa: CASSLSGGAEDNEQFF; cdr3_nt: TGTGCCAGCAGCCTCTCCGGCGGGGCGGAAGACAATGAGCAGTTCTTC
clone_size: many; j_call: TRBJ2-2; d_call: -; v_call: TRBV19; cdr3_aa: CASSSPGTGELFF; cdr3_nt: TGTGCCAGTAGTTCTCCCGGTACCGGGGAGCTGTTTTTT
clone_size: -; j_call: TRBJ1-2; d_call: TRBD1; v_call: TRBV6-5; cdr3_aa: CASRKTGGANYGYTF; cdr3_nt: TGTGCCAGCAGGAAAACAGGGGGCGCTAACTATGGCTACACCTTC
clone_size: -; j_call: TRBJ1-1; d_call: TRBD1; v_call: TRBV5-4; cdr3_aa: CASSERTGGDTEAFF; cdr3_nt: TGTGCCAGCAGCGAGAGAACAGGGGGAGACACTGAAGCTTTCTTT
clone_size: -; j_call: TRBJ1-3; d_call: -; v_call: TRBV6-6; cdr3_aa: CASSYGQSGNTIYF; cdr3_nt: TGTGCCAGCAGTTACGGGCAGTCTGGAAACACCATATATTTT
clone_size: -; j_call: TRBJ1-5; d_call: TRBD1; v_call: TRBV10-1; cdr3_aa: CASSEDRDGRNQPQHF; cdr3_nt: TGCGCCAGCAGTGAGGACAGGGATGGAAGGAATCAGCCCCAGCATTTT
clone_size: -; j_call: TRBJ2-5; d_call: -; v_call: TRBV5-1; cdr3_aa: CASSLGQGPQYF; cdr3_nt: TGCGCCAGCAGCTTGGGCCAGGGGCCCCAGTACTTC
clone_size: -; j_call: TRBJ2-7; d_call: -; v_call: TRBV7-6; cdr3_aa: CASSLGRGEQYF; cdr3_nt: TGTGCCAGCAGCTTAGGGCGGGGCGAGCAGTACTTC
clone_size: -; j_call: TRBJ1-1; d_call: TRBD1; v_call: TRBV5-6; cdr3_aa: CASSRTGTEAFF; cdr3_nt: TGTGCCAGCAGCCGGACAGGTACTGAAGCTTTCTTT
clone_size: -; j_call: TRBJ2-3; d_call: -; v_call: TRBV5-1; cdr3_aa: CASSRTWGGTDTQYF; cdr3_nt: TGCGCCAGCAGCCGGACATGGGGGGGCACAGATACGCAGTATTTT
clone_size: -; j_call: TRBJ1-2; d_call: -; v_call: TRBV2; cdr3_aa: CASRKGGGGGYTF; cdr3_nt: TGTGCCAGCAGAAAGGGCGGTGGAGGTGGCTACACCTTC
clone_size: -; j_call: TRBJ1-6; d_call: TRBD1; v_call: TRBV5-1; cdr3_aa: CASSSLSGTEKRAPLHF; cdr3_nt: TGCGCCAGCAGTTCTCTATCCGGGACAGAAAAGAGGGCACCCCTCCACTTT
clone_size: -; j_call: TRBJ1-5; d_call: TRBD1; v_call: TRBV7-2; cdr3_aa: CASSGTGAINWYSNQPQHF; cdr3_nt: TGTGCCAGCAGCGGGACAGGGGCCATTAACTGGTATAGCAATCAGCCCCAGCATTTT
clone_size: -; j_call: TRBJ2-3; d_call: TRBD2; v_call: TRBV6-6; cdr3_aa: CASSSYGLAADTQYF; cdr3_nt: TGTGCCAGCAGTTCCTATGGACTAGCGGCAGATACGCAGTATTTT
clone_size: once; j_call: TRBJ1-2; d_call: -; v_call: TRBV2; cdr3_aa: CASSEVGSRF; cdr3_nt: TGTGCCAGCAGTGAAGTCGGTTCTAGATTC
clone_size: -; j_call: TRBJ1-4; d_call: -; v_call: TRBV30; cdr3_aa: CAWSVRQMLNEKLFF; cdr3_nt: TGTGCCTGGAGTGTTAGACAGATGCTTAATGAAAAACTGTTTTTT
clone_size: -; j_call: TRBJ1-5; d_call: TRBD1; v_call: TRBV6-1; cdr3_aa: CASSELSHWTGKIHQPQHF; cdr3_nt: TGTGCCAGCAGTGAACTCAGCCATTGGACAGGGAAGATTCATCAGCCCCAGCATTTT
clone_size: -; j_call: TRBJ1-6; d_call: -; v_call: TRBV5-8; cdr3_aa: CASSTALHF; cdr3_nt: TGTGCCAGCAGCACTGCCCTCCACTTT
clone_size: -; j_call: TRBJ2-5; d_call: TRBD1; v_call: TRBV11-2; cdr3_aa: CASSSLRQGVKETQYF; cdr3_nt: TGTGCCAGCAGCTCCCTGAGACAGGGGGTTAAAGAGACCCAGTACTTC
clone_size: -; j_call: TRBJ1-1; d_call: TRBD1; v_call: TRBV19; cdr3_aa: CASSIWTGGHTEAFF; cdr3_nt: TGTGCCAGTAGTATCTGGACAGGGGGGCACACTGAAGCTTTCTTT
clone_size: few; j_call: TRBJ1-5; d_call: -; v_call: TRBV5-6; cdr3_aa: CASSLGTGNQPQHF; cdr3_nt: TGTGCCAGCAGCTTGGGGACAGGCAATCAGCCCCAGCATTTT
clone_size: -; j_call: TRBJ2-2; d_call: TRBD2; v_call: TRBV7-9; cdr3_aa: CASSSKRGTSNTGELFF; cdr3_nt: TGTGCCAGCAGCTCAAAGCGGGGGACCTCAAACACCGGGGAGCTGTTTTTT
clone_size: -; j_call: TRBJ2-3; d_call: TRBD2; v_call: TRBV30; cdr3_aa: CAWRGGAGGATDTQYF; cdr3_nt: TGTGCCTGGAGGGGGGGAGCCGGGGGGGCGACAGATACGCAGTATTTT
clone_size: few; j_call: TRBJ1-1; d_call: TRBD1; v_call: TRBV2; cdr3_aa: CASSGDRATEAFF; cdr3_nt: TGTGCCAGCAGTGGGGACAGGGCGACTGAAGCTTTCTTT
clone_size: -; j_call: TRBJ1-5; d_call: -; v_call: TRBV21-1; cdr3_aa: CASSKENTNQPQHF; cdr3_nt: TGTGCCAGCAGCAAAGAAAACACCAATCAGCCCCAGCATTTT
clone_size: once; j_call: TRBJ1-6; d_call: TRBD1; v_call: TRBV15; cdr3_aa: CATSTGDRVTSPLHF; cdr3_nt: TGTGCCACCAGCACCGGGGACAGGGTGACTTCACCCCTCCACTTT
clone_size: -; j_call: TRBJ1-1; d_call: -; v_call: TRBV29-1; cdr3_aa: CSVDRGRNEAFF; cdr3_nt: TGCAGCGTTGACAGGGGCAGGAATGAAGCTTTCTTT
clone_size: -; j_call: TRBJ2-7; d_call: TRBD1; v_call: TRBV6-5; cdr3_aa: CASSYVQGGEQYF; cdr3_nt: TGTGCCAGCAGTTATGTACAGGGGGGCGAGCAGTACTTC
clone_size: -; j_call: TRBJ2-5; d_call: -; v_call: TRBV13; cdr3_aa: CASRKLGARETQYF; cdr3_nt: TGTGCCAGCCGAAAACTGGGGGCCCGGGAGACCCAGTACTTC
clone_size: -; j_call: TRBJ1-1; d_call: -; v_call: TRBV6-5; cdr3_aa: CASSYQNRAFF; cdr3_nt: TGTGCCAGCAGTTACCAAAACCGGGCTTTCTTT
clone_size: -; j_call: TRBJ2-1; d_call: TRBD2; v_call: TRBV2; cdr3_aa: CASLLAGGYNEQFF; cdr3_nt: TGTGCCAGCCTATTAGCGGGGGGATACAATGAGCAGTTCTTC
clone_size: -; j_call: TRBJ1-2; d_call: -; v_call: TRBV4-2; cdr3_aa: CASSPDDGGGGYGYTF; cdr3_nt: TGTGCCAGCAGCCCAGATGATGGGGGAGGGGGGTATGGCTACACCTTC
clone_size: few; j_call: TRBJ2-5; d_call: TRBD2; v_call: TRBV27; cdr3_aa: CASSLDGGIQETQYF; cdr3_nt: TGTGCCAGCTCACTTGACGGGGGGATCCAAGAGACCCAGTACTTC
clone_size: -; j_call: TRBJ1-2; d_call: -; v_call: TRBV2; cdr3_aa: CASSEATGNYGYTF; cdr3_nt: TGTGCCAGCAGTGAAGCGACGGGGAACTATGGCTACACCTTC
clone_size: -; j_call: TRBJ1-6; d_call: TRBD1; v_call: TRBV7-6; cdr3_aa: CASSLRTGTGTYNSPLHF; cdr3_nt: TGTGCCAGCAGCCTCCGTACCGGGACAGGAACCTATAATTCACCCCTCCACTTT
clone_size: -; j_call: TRBJ2-1; d_call: TRBD2; v_call: TRBV6-5; cdr3_aa: CASSYSGTSTNEQFF; cdr3_nt: TGTGCCAGCAGTTACTCAGGGACTAGCACGAATGAGCAGTTCTTC
clone_size: -; j_call: TRBJ1-1; d_call: -; v_call: TRBV2; cdr3_aa: CASSERETRGATEAFF; cdr3_nt: TGTGCCAGCAGTGAAAGGGAGACCAGGGGCGCCACTGAAGCTTTCTTT
clone_size: -; j_call: TRBJ2-7; d_call: -; v_call: TRBV27; cdr3_aa: CASSQYRVNEYEQYF; cdr3_nt: TGTGCCAGCAGTCAATACAGGGTAAATGAGTACGAGCAGTACTTC